Each of the 27 T cell receptor beta chains below was sequenced from the same sample in a study of tumor-infiltrating lymphocytes in primary liver carcinoma. Blood RNA was derived from unsorted whole blood, and germline DNA was extracted too. From about 530 ng total RNA, TCR beta cDNA was generated with a primer in the constant region. The TCR beta library was amplified through three nested multiplex PCR rounds in a modified ARM-PCR procedure. TRBV1-TRBV30 forward primers and a C-beta reverse primer were used in the first two PCR rounds, which each ran for about 9 cycles. TCRdb ran MiXCR on the multiplex PCR reads and lists one entry per CDR3 protein. The table records almost 200,000 distinct CDR3 sequences, 65% of them present only once. The sample consisted of peripheral blood. Receptors were obtained from a woman aged 55-70 years with primary liver carcinoma and hepatitis B virus infection.

To note about this clonotype: A clone one base away is much larger, so this may be a read error. Likely a read error: the CDR3 ends without its conserved phenylalanine or tryptophan. The chain is built from TRBV29-1 and TRBJ1-1, with a tentative D call TRBD1 (5 bases). The CDR3 is 11 amino acids. Germline V gene data show CDR1 as SQVTM and CDR2 as ANQGSEA. The V and J ends lost 5 bases and 5 bases respectively, with 9 bases between them. CDR3: CSVRTGTEAFI. CDR3 DNA sequence: TGCAGCGTTCGTACAGGAACTGAAGCTTTCATT.

The V gene is TRBV28, the J gene TRBJ1-4, with a tentative D call TRBD1 (6 bases). The CDR3 consists of 16 residues. Trimming cost V 2 bases and J 14 bases, with 24 bases left between them. Germline lookup yields CDR1 MDHEN and CDR2 SYDVKM. The DNA of the CDR3 is TGTGCCAGCAGTTTACGGACAGCCATAACTAATGGAAAGCTGTTTTTT. Protein sequence: CASSLRTAITNGKLFF.

The chain is built from TRBV12-3 or TRBV12-4 and TRBJ2-1, with D possibly matching TRBD2 (6 bases). The length of the CDR3 is 14 residues. V gave up 5 bases and J gave up 16 bases, with 24 bases separating them. The CDR3 loop reads CASSPPGRTHEYFF. CDR3 in DNA: TGTGCCAGCAGTCCCCCGGGGAGGACGCATGAGTACTTCTTC.

The chain couples TRBV6-2 or TRBV6-3 to TRBJ2-2; TRBD1 matches at 7 bases. CDR3 length equals 15 residues. Germline CDR1 is MNHEY and CDR2 is SVGEGT. The CDR3 reads CVNSYDRVDTGELFF. In nucleotides, the CDR3 is TGTGTCAACAGTTACGACAGGGTAGACACCGGGGAGCTGTTTTTT.

The chain joins TRBV4-1 to TRBJ2-7; D is undetermined. Germline assignment: CDR1 MGHRA and CDR2 YSYEKL. The CDR3 extends over 16 amino acids. V dropped 0 bases and J dropped 0 bases, with 12 bases sitting between them. The DNA for the CDR3 is TGCGCCAGCAGCCAAGAGCGGACCCTAAGCTCCTACGAGCAGTACTTC. It is translated as CASSQERTLSSYEQYF.

In its sample, this clonotype was seen many times. The chain links TRBV4-2 to TRBJ2-3, with a weak D call TRBD2 (6 bases). V gave up 1 base and J gave up 6 bases, with 11 bases separating them. There are 14 residues in the CDR3. Germline values: CDR1 LGHNA, CDR2 YNFKEQ. The CDR3 sequence: CASSQAGVVDTQYF. The CDR3 nucleotides are TGTGCCAGCAGCCAAGCGGGAGTCGTGGATACGCAGTATTTT.

This clonotype was counted a few times. The chain links TRBV5-4 to TRBJ2-5; D might be TRBD1 (6 bases). V lost 5 bases, J lost 0 bases, and 17 bases lay in between. Per germline, CDR1 SGHNT and CDR2 YYREEE (reference sequence). The CDR3 length is 16 residues. The CDR3 nucleotides read TGTGCCAGCAGTTTCAGGGGCCTATCGTACCAAGAGACCCAGTACTTC. Protein sequence: CASSFRGLSYQETQYF.

The V call is TRBV19, the J call TRBJ2-1, with D tentatively TRBD1 (5 bases). Germline assignment: CDR1 LNHDA and CDR2 SQIVND (reference sequence). There are 15 residues in the CDR3. CDR3: CVRDRVGGHVHEQFF. CDR3 sequence (DNA): TGTGTCAGGGATCGGGTTGGTGGACATGTTCATGAGCAGTTCTTC.

This clonotype was observed a few times. Being one base from a much bigger clone, this may be a read error. This sequence joins TRBV11-3 and TRBJ1-2, with 10 positions matching TRBD1. The CDR3 loop spans 14 amino acids. Germline CDR1 and CDR2: SGHNT and YENEEA. For the CDR3, the DNA is TGTGCCGGCAGCTTCCCGACAGGGGGCACTGGCTACACCTTC. Its translation: CAGSFPTGGTGYTF. The full variable domain, in which reference TRBV11-3 and TRBJ1-2 provide the parts outside the CDR3, is EAGVVQSPRYKIIEKKQPVAFWCNPISGHNTLYWYLQNLGQGPELLIRYENEEAVDDSQLPKDRFSAERLKGVDSTLKIQPAELGDSAVYLCAGSFPTGGTGYTFGSGTRLTVV.

This chain connects TRBV29-1 to TRBJ2-5; tentative D call: TRBD1 (6 bases). The length of the CDR3 is 13 residues. Trimming pared 7 bases from V and 10 bases from J, leaving 22 bases between. In germline, CDR1 is SQVTM, CDR2 ANQGSEA. CDR3 in DNA: TGCAGCGCTTCTGGGGGCCCCCCTAAGATCCAGTACTTC. The encoded protein is CSASGGPPKIQYF.

This clonotype occurred many times. V gene TRBV29-1 combines with J gene TRBJ2-3; the D is unclear. Trimming pared 7 bases from V and 9 bases from J, leaving 17 bases between. CDR3 size: 12 residues. The V gene's germline CDR1 is SQVTM and CDR2 ANQGSEA. CDR3 loop: CSDPDQTATQYF. As DNA, the CDR3 is TGCAGCGACCCTGACCAGACGGCCACGCAGTATTTT.

Turning to this clonotype: Because the CDR3 is missing its conserved closing phenylalanine or tryptophan, this is likely a read error. This chain uses TRBV11-3 with TRBJ2-2; 7 bases are a match to TRBD1. With V trimmed by 5 bases and J by 0 bases, 18 bases remained unmatched. The CDR3 is made up of 20 amino acids. From germline, CDR1 is SGHNT and CDR2 YENEEA. This CDR3 is CASSPLQGEPGPSNTGELFL. The CDR3 DNA sequence: TGTGCCAGCAGCCCCCTTCAGGGGGAGCCTGGTCCCTCGAACACCGGGGAGCTGTTTTTA.

Within the sample, this clonotype is medium-sized. This chain joins TRBV11-2 and TRBJ2-1; 7 bases align to TRBD2. Per germline, CDR1 SGHAT and CDR2 FQNNGV. CDR3 length equals 16 residues. With 5 bases clipped from V and 4 bases from J, the junction kept 11 bases outside the gene matches. The CDR3 DNA follows: TGTGCCAGCAGCCCCGTTCGGGCTAGCGGTTACAATGAGCAGTTCTTC. It is translated as CASSPVRASGYNEQFF.

This clonotype was found many times. This chain joins TRBV28 and TRBJ2-5; D may match TRBD1 or TRBD2 (5 bases each). Trimming took off 7 bases at V and 5 bases at J, with 17 bases between the two ends. Germline loops: CDR1 MDHEN, CDR2 SYDVKM. The CDR3 contains 14 residues. Written as DNA, the CDR3 is TGTGCCAGCACCAACCCCGGGGCAGCGGAGACCCAGTACTTC. Protein sequence: CASTNPGAAETQYF.

The chain employs TRBV20-1 and TRBJ2-1, with D unresolved. CDR3 size: 12 residues. Germline V gives CDR1 DFQATT, CDR2 SNEGSKA (reference sequence). Trimming left V 6 bases short and J 2 bases short, with 8 bases between. Here the CDR3 reads CSAIKAYNEQFF. CDR3 in DNA: TGCAGTGCAATTAAAGCCTACAATGAGCAGTTCTTC.

The gene calls are TRBV2 and TRBJ2-1; perhaps TRBD2 as D (6 bases). Trimming shortened V by 6 bases and J by 7 bases, and 19 bases separated the two germline ends. This CDR3 is built from 15 residues. Germline loops: CDR1 SNHLY, CDR2 FYNNEI. CDR3 bases: TGTGCCAGCAGCGAATCGAAGGCGGGGCGGAATGAGCAGTTCTTC. It yields the protein CASSESKAGRNEQFF.

This clonotype appeared a single time. Because it lacks the conserved phenylalanine or tryptophan at the end, this CDR3 is likely a read error. The genes are TRBV11-2 and TRBJ2-5, with 7 bases aligning to TRBD2. The J segment lost 4 bases and the V segment lost 4 bases, leaving 12 bases of the junction unmatched. The germline gives CDR1 SGHAT, CDR2 FQNNGV. This CDR3 has 16 residues. The CDR3 DNA sequence: TGTGCCAGCAGCTACTCCTGTGATGGCGGGAGAGAGACCCAGTACCTC. It translates to CASSYSCDGGRETQYL.

This clonotype was detected only once. The gene calls are TRBV4-1 and TRBJ1-5; D is unclear. The CDR3 covers 16 residues. Germline V gives CDR1 MGHRA, CDR2 YSYEKL. Deletions cut 4 bases from V and 0 bases from J, with 13 bases between. The CDR3 here is CASSPQTWDSNQPQHF. In DNA form, the CDR3 reads TGCGCCAGCAGCCCTCAGACATGGGATAGCAATCAGCCCCAGCATTTT.

This clonotype was observed a few times. J is TRBJ2-5 and V is TRBV7-9, with 9 bases lining up with TRBD2. Germline CDR1 is SEHNR and CDR2 is FQNEAQ (reference sequence). This CDR3 is built from 14 residues. Trimming took 5 bases from V and 1 from J; bases not matched to a gene: 2. The CDR3 DNA reads as TGTGCCAGCAGCGCGCGGGAGGGCCAAGAGACCCAGTACTTC. Amino acids: CASSAREGQETQYF. Drawing the rest from reference TRBV7-9 and TRBJ2-5, the complete variable domain is DTGVSQNPRHKITKRGQNVTFRCDPISEHNRLYWYRQTLGQGPEFLTYFQNEAQLEKSRLLSDRFSAERPKGSFSTLEIQRTEQGDSAMYLCASSAREGQETQYFGPGTRLLVL.

The rearrangement links TRBV11-3 to TRBJ2-1, with 10 positions matching TRBD2. CDR3 length: 16 amino acids. Germline CDR1 reads SGHNT; CDR2 reads YENEEA. V lost 5 bases, J lost 10 bases, and 14 bases stayed unmatched. CDR3 loop: CASSAIAGGSGGEQFF. The CDR3 DNA is TGTGCCAGCAGCGCTATAGCGGGGGGATCCGGGGGCGAGCAGTTCTTC.

The chain combines TRBV11-2 with TRBJ2-7, with unresolved D. The germline CDR1 and CDR2 sequences are SGHAT and FQNNGV. The ends were cut back, 1 base at V and 7 bases at J, with 17 bases in the middle. The CDR3 consists of 15 residues. The CDR3 bases are TGTGCCAGCAGCTTAGTGCGCAGTCTGCACTATGAGCAGTACTTC. Amino acid sequence: CASSLVRSLHYEQYF.

This sequence joins TRBV12-3 or TRBV12-4 and TRBJ2-3; TRBD2 is a possible D gene (5 bases). V dropped 4 bases and J dropped 4 bases, with 18 bases sitting between them. The CDR3 totals 16 residues. The CDR3 protein is CASSSRARMRADTQYF. Written as DNA, the CDR3 is TGTGCCAGCAGTTCCCGGGCCCGGATGCGGGCAGATACGCAGTATTTT.

As concerns this clonotype: It is likely a read error, because the conserved phenylalanine at the end of the CDR3 is missing. This chain connects TRBV11-2 to TRBJ2-5; D uncertain. This CDR3 region has 13 residues. Germline CDR1 SGHAT, CDR2 FQNNGV. Trimming left V 4 bases short and J 2 bases short, with 8 bases between. The CDR3 protein is CASSYNTQETQYL. Written as DNA, the CDR3 is TGTGCCAGCAGCTACAATACACAAGAGACCCAGTACTTG.

Points on this clonotype: A much larger clone sits a single nucleotide away, making a read error possible. This sequence joins TRBV29-1 and TRBJ2-3; TRBD1 matches at 8 bases. Per germline, CDR1 SQVTM and CDR2 ANQGSEA. The CDR3 is made up of 15 amino acids. DNA for the CDR3: TGCAGCGTTGGGGGGCAGGGGGCAGGCACATATACGCAGTATTTT. Residues: CSVGGQGAGTYTQYF.

The V and J genes are TRBV5-1 and TRBJ2-3, with D maybe TRBD2 (6 bases). The CDR3 extends over 14 amino acids. In germline, CDR1 is SGHRS, CDR2 YFSETQ. V dropped 10 bases and J dropped 6 bases, with 21 bases sitting between them. The CDR3 spells CAGSTGTATDTQYF. Here the CDR3 DNA reads TGCGCCGGTTCCACCGGGACTGCCACGGATACGCAGTATTTT. The complete variable domain, with remaining parts taken from reference TRBV5-1 and TRBJ2-3, reads KAGVTQTPRYLIKTRGQQVTLSCSPISGHRSVSWYQQTPGQGLQFLFEYFSETQRNKGNFPGRFSGRQFSNSRSEMNVSTLELGDSALYLCAGSTGTATDTQYFGPGTRLTVL.

In this sample, this clonotype turned up once. Its ends do not fully match the called genes, so a read error is possible. V usage is TRBV6-1 and J usage is TRBJ2-1; 9 bases are shared with TRBD2. Germline CDR1 reads MNHNS; CDR2 reads SASEGT. CDR3 length: 16 residues. The CDR3 nucleotides are TGTGCCAGCAGTGATCCTAGCGGGACCTCCTACAATGAGCGGTTCTTC. Translating it yields CASSDPSGTSYNERFF.

The CDR3 DNA follows: TGTGCCAGCAGTTGGGTGGGGGCATACCAAGAGACCCAGTACTTC. Its protein product is CASSWVGAYQETQYF. This chain joins TRBV28 and TRBJ2-5; tentatively, D is TRBD1 (6 bases). With 4 bases removed from V and 0 bases from J, the gap between germline ends came to 12 bases. Germline CDR1 is MDHEN and CDR2 is SYDVKM. The CDR3 is made up of 15 amino acids.